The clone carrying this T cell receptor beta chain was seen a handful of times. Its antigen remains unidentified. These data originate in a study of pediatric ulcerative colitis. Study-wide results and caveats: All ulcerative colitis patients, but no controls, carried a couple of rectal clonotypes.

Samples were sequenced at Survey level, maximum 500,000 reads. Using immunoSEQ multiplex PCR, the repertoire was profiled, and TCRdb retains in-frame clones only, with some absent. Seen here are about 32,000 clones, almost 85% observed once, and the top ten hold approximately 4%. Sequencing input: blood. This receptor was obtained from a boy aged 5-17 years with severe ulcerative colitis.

CDR3 nucleotide sequence: TGTGCCAGCAGGGACGGGAGCTCCTATAATTCACCCCTCCACTTT. It codes for CASRDGSSYNSPLHF. The chain uses TRBV2 and TRBJ1-6, with D uncertain. The V gene lost 6 bases and the J gene lost 0 bases, with 9 bases spanning the gap. The CDR3 length is 15 residues. CDR1 SNHLY and CDR2 FYNNEI come from the germline V gene.